Following are 32 T cell receptor beta chains from one sample sequenced in a study of neurological immune-mediated disorders. Via MiXCR, TCRdb re-called the 5' RACE reads, giving one row per CDR3 protein. The sample consists of 15,000 to 20,000 distinct CDR3 sequences, 7.5% of them appearing once. The material sequenced was CD8+ T cells from blood. Receptor source: a woman aged 25 to 39 with HTLV-1-associated myelopathy (HAM/TSP).

This clonotype was seen repeatedly, ten times or more. This chain links TRBV5-5 with TRBJ2-1, with D maybe TRBD1 (6 bases). CDR3 length: 16 residues. Germline-derived CDR1 and CDR2 are SGHKS and YYEKEE (reference sequence). V gave up 0 bases and J gave up 0 bases, with 10 bases separating them. The CDR3 nucleotides read TGTGCCAGCAGCTTGGAAGGGGGAAGCTCCTACAATGAGCAGTTCTTC. It yields the protein CASSLEGGSSYNEQFF.

This clonotype was observed at least ten times. The chain joins TRBV6-6 to TRBJ2-3; TRBD1 matches 10 bases. Germline lookup yields CDR1 MNHNY and CDR2 SVGAGI (reference sequence). Germline trimming cut 0 bases from V and 5 bases from J; bases unmatched to any gene: 5. CDR3 length: 16 residues. The CDR3 DNA reads as TGTGCCAGCAGTTACTCCCCGGGACAGGGGAGAGATACGCAGTATTTT. Encoded protein: CASSYSPGQGRDTQYF.

Ten or more counts support this clonotype. The gene calls are TRBV12-3 or TRBV12-4 and TRBJ1-1; D unresolved. V lost 1 base to trimming and J lost 2 bases, with 8 bases between them. The CDR3 has 14 residues. The CDR3 spells CASSLVGFNTEAFF. The DNA of the CDR3 is TGTGCCAGCAGTTTAGTGGGGTTCAACACTGAAGCTTTCTTT.

This clonotype was recorded at least ten times. The chain joins TRBV6-5 to TRBJ1-1; D uncertain. The germline V gene encodes CDR1 MNHEY and CDR2 SVGAGI. The CDR3 runs 16 residues. With 2 bases removed from V and 1 base from J, the gap between germline ends came to 14 bases. This CDR3 is CASSYTFGEWNTEAFF. Here the CDR3 DNA reads TGTGCCAGCAGTTACACTTTTGGCGAATGGAACACTGAAGCTTTCTTT.

This clonotype was found many times. J is TRBJ2-7 and V is TRBV20-1, with TRBD1 identical over 8 bases. The CDR3 extends over 16 amino acids. The V gene's germline CDR1 is DFQATT and CDR2 SNEGSKA (reference sequence). V gave up 4 bases and J gave up 2 bases; unmatched junction bases: 13. DNA of the CDR3: TGCAGTGCTACCGTAGTTACGAGACAGGGGACCTACGAGCAGTACTTC. This codes for CSATVVTRQGTYEQYF.

This clonotype showed up many times. V and J are TRBV6-6 and TRBJ1-4; D call uncertain. Trimming pared 5 bases from V and 5 bases from J, leaving 9 bases between. This CDR3 region has 13 residues. The germline CDR1 and CDR2 sequences are MNHNY and SVGAGI (reference sequence). CDR3 loop: CASSKKENEKLFF. The CDR3 DNA follows: TGTGCCAGCAGTAAAAAAGAAAATGAAAAACTGTTTTTT.

This clonotype has at least ten counts. V gene TRBV20-1 combines with J gene TRBJ2-2; 10 nucleotides align to TRBD2. The CDR3 length is 15 residues. The junction had 6 bases not matched to a gene; V was cut back by 4 bases and J by 4 bases. Germline CDR1 and CDR2: DFQATT and SNEGSKA (reference sequence). CDR3 nucleotides: TGCAGTGCTAAAAGTCGGACTAGCGGCACCGGGGAGCTGTTTTTT. Residues: CSAKSRTSGTGELFF.

This clonotype was detected ten times or more. The chain uses TRBV6-6 and TRBJ1-2, with D perhaps matching TRBD1 (5 bases). The CDR3 contains 16 residues. Trimming took off 0 bases at V and 6 bases at J, with 17 bases between the two ends. CDR1 and CDR2 (germline): MNHNY, SVGAGI (reference sequence). In DNA, the CDR3 is TGTGCCAGCAGTTACTCGTCGGGGGGGACTATTCATGGCTACACCTTC. Translated, it gives CASSYSSGGTIHGYTF.

This clonotype occurred many times. The chain couples TRBV6-1 to TRBJ2-6; D unclear. The V end was cut by 10 bases, the J end by 0 bases, with 13 bases between. The CDR3 loop spans 15 amino acids. CDR1 and CDR2 (germline): MNHNS, SASEGT. The CDR3 sequence is CATEQSPSGANVLTF. DNA of the CDR3: TGTGCCACCGAACAGTCCCCCTCTGGGGCCAACGTCCTGACTTTC.

This clonotype was observed many times. The V and J genes are TRBV7-2 and TRBJ2-3; D is perhaps TRBD2 (5 bases). Trimming cost V 1 base and J 6 bases, with 14 bases left between them. CDR1 SGHTA and CDR2 FQGNSA come from the germline V gene. The CDR3 length is 15 residues. The CDR3 here is CASSLVLAVDDTQYF. The CDR3 DNA is TGTGCCAGCAGCTTAGTCCTAGCAGTAGACGATACGCAGTATTTT.

DNA for the CDR3: TGTGCCAGCAGCTTATTCCAGGTCGCAGAATTCCACGAGCAGTACTTC. This translates into CASSLFQVAEFHEQYF. The V gene is TRBV11-2, the J gene TRBJ2-7; D is uncertain. The CDR3 spans 16 residues. V dropped 2 bases and J dropped 5 bases, with 19 bases sitting between them. Germline values: CDR1 SGHAT, CDR2 FQNNGV.

Only a few counts were recorded for this clonotype. The chain joins TRBV15 to TRBJ2-1; D gene ambiguous. V was trimmed by 5 bases and J by 0 bases, leaving 11 bases between them. CDR1 and CDR2 from the germline V gene are LNHNV and YYDKDF (reference sequence). CDR3 length equals 15 residues. CDR3 DNA sequence: TGTGCCACCAGCTCCCACACGAGCTCCTACAATGAGCAGTTCTTC. It specifies CATSSHTSSYNEQFF.

At least ten counts were recorded for this clonotype. The chain combines TRBV25-1 with TRBJ2-7; D might be TRBD1 (5 bases). The CDR3 consists of 13 residues. The V gene lost 5 bases and the J gene lost 5 bases, with 13 bases spanning the gap. The germline CDR1 and CDR2 sequences are MGHDK and SYGVNS. CDR3 in amino acids: CASSFSDTHEQYF. CDR3 nucleotides: TGTGCCAGCAGTTTCTCGGACACTCACGAGCAGTACTTC.

The sample holds many counts of this clonotype. The V and J genes are TRBV2 and TRBJ2-1; 10 nucleotides agree with TRBD1. V shed 1 base, J shed 3 bases, and the junction held 3 bases outside the gene matches. CDR3 length: 16 residues. CDR1 is SNHLY and CDR2 is FYNNEI in the germline V gene. The CDR3 protein is CASSEGDRGVYNEQFF. The CDR3 DNA follows: TGTGCCAGCAGTGAAGGGGACAGGGGTGTCTACAATGAGCAGTTCTTC.

This clonotype was picked up many times. This chain links TRBV10-2 with TRBJ2-3; 14 bases are shared with TRBD2. The CDR3 consists of 19 residues. J was trimmed by 4 bases and V by 8 bases; bases with no gene match: 17. Germline CDR1 is WSHSY and CDR2 is SAAADI. CDR3 protein: CASLPVRGTSGGRADTQYF. The CDR3 bases are TGCGCCAGCCTCCCGGTCAGGGGGACTAGCGGGGGAAGGGCAGATACGCAGTATTTT.

To note about this clonotype: Given a much more abundant clone one base away, this may be a read error. This rearrangement joins TRBV5-6 to TRBJ1-1; 10 nucleotides line up with TRBD1. CDR3 size: 15 residues. Germline values: CDR1 SGHDT, CDR2 YYEEEE. CDR3 bases: TGTGTCAGCAGCTACGGACAGGGGGAGGGCACTGAAGCTTTCTTT. Residues: CVSSYGQGEGTEAFF.

This chain joins TRBV10-3 and TRBJ2-1; D is unresolved. The germline gives CDR1 ENHRY, CDR2 SYGVKD. V was cut by 2 bases and J by 8 bases, with 10 bases left in between. This CDR3 contains 13 residues. This CDR3 reads CAISETRDDEQFF. DNA for the CDR3: TGTGCCATCAGTGAGACACGTGACGATGAGCAGTTCTTC.

This clonotype appeared many times. The V gene is TRBV5-1, the J gene TRBJ2-2; no reliable D call. Germline V gene sequence: CDR1 SGHRS, CDR2 YFSETQ. This CDR3 region has 15 residues. Trimming pared 1 base from V and 1 base from J, leaving 8 bases between. The CDR3 region has the DNA TGCGCCAGCAGCTTGTATCAGCAGAACACCGGGGAGCTGTTTTTT. It encodes CASSLYQQNTGELFF.

The table lists this clonotype with many counts. CDR3 sequence reads: CASSEALLISGQNKSPLHF. CDR3 sequence (DNA): TGTGCCAGCAGTGAAGCGCTTCTAATATCGGGACAGAACAAATCACCCCTCCACTTT. The V call is TRBV6-1, the J call TRBJ1-6, with 7 bases fitting TRBD1. The CDR3 consists of 19 residues. Germline V CDR1 and CDR2: MNHNS, SASEGT. The V segment lost 0 bases and the J segment 10 bases; nucleotides outside the gene matches: 18.

The table lists this clonotype with many counts. The rearrangement uses TRBV4-1 and TRBJ2-3, with 7 bases identical to TRBD2. The CDR3 contains 18 residues. Germline V gene lookup returns CDR1 MGHRA and CDR2 YSYEKL. J was trimmed by 2 bases and V by 4 bases; bases with no gene match: 15. CDR3 DNA: TGCGCCAGCAGCCGAGCTTTTTGGCGGGGGTCGCACACAGATACGCAGTATTTT. Its protein product is CASSRAFWRGSHTDTQYF.

This clonotype has ten or more counts. This chain connects TRBV2 to TRBJ2-1, with D possibly being TRBD2 (6 bases). The CDR3 sequence is 15 residues long. CDR1 SNHLY and CDR2 FYNNEI come from the germline V gene. Trimming removed 4 bases at V and 5 bases at J, with 15 bases between. This chain's CDR3 is CASSGEGLTDNEQFF. The CDR3 DNA follows: TGTGCCAGCAGTGGTGAGGGACTCACCGACAATGAGCAGTTCTTC.

This clonotype was seen ten or more times. V gene TRBV20-1 combines with J gene TRBJ2-7; either TRBD1 or TRBD2 may supply D (6 bases each). The CDR3 spans 13 residues. The germline V gene has CDR1 DFQATT and CDR2 SNEGSKA (reference sequence). Trimming removed 3 bases from V and 2 bases from J, with 11 bases in between. This chain's CDR3 is CSARGGSTYEQYF. The CDR3 DNA sequence: TGCAGTGCTAGGGGGGGCAGTACCTACGAGCAGTACTTC.

This clonotype showed up many times. The chain links TRBV3-1 to TRBJ2-1; possible D gene TRBD1, 6 bases. The CDR3 consists of 17 residues. The germline V gene has CDR1 LGHDT and CDR2 YNNKEL (reference sequence). Trimming left V 1 base short and J 1 base short, with 14 bases between. The CDR3 protein is CASSQVDGTSSYNEQFF. In nucleotides, the CDR3 is TGTGCCAGCAGCCAAGTAGACGGGACAAGTTCCTACAATGAGCAGTTCTTC.

This clonotype was seen ten or more times. The V and J genes are TRBV6-5 and TRBJ2-2, with 7 bases aligning to TRBD1. There are 16 residues in the CDR3. Germline CDR1 and CDR2: MNHEY and SVGAGI. Trimming cost V 6 bases and J 1 base; bases outside gene matches: 8. CDR3 sequence (DNA): TGTGCCAGCAGAAGTTACAGGGGAGTGAACACCGGGGAGCTGTTTTTT. This translates into CASRSYRGVNTGELFF.

In this sample, this clonotype turned up many times. J is TRBJ2-7 and V is TRBV20-1; 9 nucleotides line up with TRBD2. The CDR3 contains 15 residues. V shed 0 bases, J shed 0 bases, and the junction held 3 bases outside the gene matches. Germline CDR1 reads DFQATT; CDR2 reads SNEGSKA (reference sequence). For the CDR3, the DNA is TGCAGTGCTAGAGACGCTAGCGGGGACTCCTACGAGCAGTACTTC. Translated, it gives CSARDASGDSYEQYF.

This clonotype was recorded at least ten times. V gene TRBV18 combines with J gene TRBJ2-3; 8 bases fit TRBD2. The CDR3 covers 18 residues. Trimming removed 2 bases from V and 0 bases from J; junction bases left unmatched: 10. CDR1 and CDR2 (germline): KGHSH, LQKENI. The DNA for the CDR3 is TGTGCCAGCTCACCATTTCTAAAGATAGCGGGGAGCACAGATACGCAGTATTTT. Protein product: CASSPFLKIAGSTDTQYF. The full variable domain, rest sourced from reference TRBV18 and TRBJ2-3, is NAGVMQNPRHLVRRRGQEARLRCSPMKGHSHVYWYRQLPEEGLKFMVYLQKENIIDESGMPKERFSAEFPKEGPSILRIQQVVRGDSAAYFCASSPFLKIAGSTDTQYFGPGTRLTVL.

This clonotype has a count of ten or more. This rearrangement joins TRBV5-1 to TRBJ2-1; TRBD2 matches 8 bases. Trimming at V came to 0 bases and at J to 2 bases, leaving 13 bases not matched to a gene. The CDR3 is made up of 19 amino acids. The V gene's germline CDR1 is SGHRS and CDR2 YFSETQ. CDR3 nucleotide sequence: TGCGCCAGCAGCTTGGGGGTGGGCGGGGGGCTCTCTGCCTACAATGAGCAGTTCTTC. This translates into CASSLGVGGGLSAYNEQFF.

This clonotype was counted many times. The V call is TRBV10-3, the J call TRBJ1-1, with 8 bases lining up with TRBD1. CDR1 and CDR2 (germline): ENHRY, SYGVKD. V lost 0 bases to trimming and J lost 8 bases; unmatched junction nucleotides: 2. This CDR3 region has 13 residues. The CDR3 nucleotides are TGTGCCATCAGTGAGTCGGGGGACAGGGAAGCTTTCTTT. Encoded protein: CAISESGDREAFF.

Of note for this clonotype: At one end the junction does not follow the germline gene, possibly because of a read error. CDR3 protein: CVSSQVDGTSSYNEQFF. The CDR3 DNA follows: TGTGTCAGCAGCCAAGTAGACGGGACAAGTTCCTATAATGAGCAGTTCTTC. V and J are TRBV3-1 and TRBJ2-1; a weak D match, TRBD1 (6 bases). Germline assignment: CDR1 LGHDT and CDR2 YNNKEL (reference sequence). The length of the CDR3 is 17 residues.

This clonotype was seen at least ten times. The V gene is TRBV6-1, the J gene TRBJ1-3; D perhaps matches TRBD1 (5 bases). Looked up from germline, CDR1 is MNHNS and CDR2 is SASEGT. This CDR3 comprises 16 residues. Trimming shortened V by 2 bases and J by 4 bases, and 15 bases separated the two germline ends. CDR3 in DNA: TGTGCCAGCAGTGAATACTGGGGGTCCTCCGGAAACACCATATATTTT. Residues: CASSEYWGSSGNTIYF.

Turning to this clonotype: Here the CDR3 omits its conserved ending phenylalanine or tryptophan, so a read error is the likely source. The limits of the CDR3 on the DNA are not certain, so only TCRdb's listed CDR3 is given. V usage is TRBV11-2 and J usage is TRBJ2-7; the table assigns TRBD1, which was not confirmed against the DNA. Germline-derived CDR1 and CDR2 are SGHAT and FQNNGV. The CDR3 length equals 16 residues, ends included. CDR3 residues: CASSYPLAGGNYEKYL.

This clonotype was seen at least ten times. V is TRBV11-2 and J is TRBJ2-1; D not resolved. Trimming stripped 4 bases from V and 6 bases from J, with 7 bases between. Germline CDR1 SGHAT, CDR2 FQNNGV. This CDR3 contains 12 residues. For the CDR3, the DNA is TGTGCCAGCAGCTATGCTTTCAATGAGCAGTTCTTC. Amino acid sequence: CASSYAFNEQFF.